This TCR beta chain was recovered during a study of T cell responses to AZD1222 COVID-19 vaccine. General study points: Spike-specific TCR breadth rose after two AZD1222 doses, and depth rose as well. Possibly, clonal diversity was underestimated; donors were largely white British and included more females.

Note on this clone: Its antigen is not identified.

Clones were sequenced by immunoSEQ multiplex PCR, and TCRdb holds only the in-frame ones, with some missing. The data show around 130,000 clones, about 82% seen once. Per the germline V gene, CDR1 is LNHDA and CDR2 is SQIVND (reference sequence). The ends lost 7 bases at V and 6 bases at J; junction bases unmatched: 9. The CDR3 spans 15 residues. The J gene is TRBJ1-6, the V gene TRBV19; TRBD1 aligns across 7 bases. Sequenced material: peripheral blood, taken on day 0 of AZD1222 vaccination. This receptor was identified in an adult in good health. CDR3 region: CASNTQGSLNSPLHF. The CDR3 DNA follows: TGTGCCAGTAACACACAGGGGTCGCTTAATTCACCCCTCCACTTT.